Sequencing of this TCR beta chain was carried out in a study of blood T cells in healthy people across ages (dated by TCRdb to the mid-2010s). Regarding the complete study: In model experiments, roughly one uniquely barcoded TCR beta cDNA molecule per two T cells was captured by template switching. To track age-related changes in TCR beta repertoire diversity, the study relied on deep sequencing normalized with unique cDNA molecular identifiers. Donors were grouped into four age groups: young (average approximately 15 years), middle-aged (roughly 40), aged (around 60) and long-lived (around 82). To avoid experimental bias, donors of different ages were spread randomly across the sequencing lanes. Two additional independent replicas of 1 million unique cDNA reads from the same blood draw were analyzed for two donors (one aged 18 to 29 and one aged 80 or older). Study-wide conclusions, independent of this receptor: Because donor CMV infection status was unknown, age-related changes in expanded clonotypes were potentially confounded. Because profiling used bulk unsorted PBMCs, naive and antigen-experienced compartments could not be compared conclusively. Total diversity estimates from one million sequenced T cells were considered lower bounds and underestimates. Compared with the aged group, the long-lived group had more naive CD4+ T cells, fewer expanded clones and increased TCR diversity, suggesting age selection. A strong correlation was found between observed TCR beta diversity and the percentage of naive T cells measured by flow cytometry. Observed TCR beta diversity per million T cells fell roughly linearly with age, and a significant reduction was already apparent by age around 40.

A note on this clonotype: Its antigen remains undetermined. Base quality data are lacking; no much larger clone is found one base away.

The receptor library was made with 5' RACE. Instrument used: Illumina HiSeq 2500. A second roughly 6 to 12 cycle PCR used a sample-barcoded 5' primer and a J-beta primer mix. A template-switch 5' adaptor carrying 12 random nucleotides introduced a unique molecular identifier onto each TCR beta cDNA molecule. Each sample yielded at least 2.5 million CDR3-containing paired-end reads. All of the RNA was converted into first-strand cDNA using the Mint cDNA synthesis kit, with a TRBC-specific oligonucleotide serving as the primer. All cDNA was treated with uracil-DNA glycosylase and then went through a first 18-cycle PCR with the universal primers M1SS and BC2_uni_R. The published analysis was carried out like this. Normalization of each sample was performed by random selection of 1 million high-quality reads, each carrying a distinct molecular identifier. Instead of being binned into consensus sequences, reads that shared molecular identifiers were thrown out. MiTCR, run with a Q25 quality threshold and the strictest error-elimination algorithm, handled CDR3 identification, clonotype clustering and error correction. A nonparametric unseen species model using Euler transformation provided a lower-bound estimate of total TCR beta diversity. TCRdb ran its own pipeline on the public reads, namely fastp trimming at Q25 and MiXCR clone calling, and kept in-frame beta chains. CDR3 protein duplicates are merged, each entry listing the most common genes and DNA. The V and J calls here are based on TCRdb, not the publication. The sample records about 1.4 million distinct CDR3 sequences, approximately 63% of which are singletons. 6.5% to 8.5% of the sample lies in the top ten.

CDR1 is given as DFQATT and CDR2 as SNEGSKA, both from the germline V gene (reference sequence). V ends up 5 bases short and J 0 bases short, with an unmatched junction base count of 8. Spanning cysteine to phenylalanine, the CDR3 consists of 16 amino acids. Just the 48-base CDR3 DNA is kept, in frame starting at base 1. The 39 donors, aged about 6 to 95 years, were systemically healthy Caucasian individuals from Russia. Each donor gave 8 to 10 milliliters of peripheral blood, collected into EDTA-treated Vacutainer tubes. Ficoll-Paque density-gradient centrifugation was used to isolate PBMCs, with at least 7 million per sample. Total RNA, at least 6 micrograms per sample, was extracted from PBMCs with Trizol reagent. For every donor, flow cytometry on a PBMC aliquot measured the percentage of naive CD45RAhigh/CD27high T cells.

The receptor was derived from a man between 18 and 35 years old in good health. The rearrangement combines TRBV20-1 with TRBJ2-7, with 12 junctional bases fitting TRBD2. The material sequenced was blood. The CDR3 has the sequence CSALLAGGSSSYEQYF. The DNA sequence reads TGCAGTGCTCTTCTAGCGGGGGGGTCGAGCTCCTACGAGCAGTACTTC.